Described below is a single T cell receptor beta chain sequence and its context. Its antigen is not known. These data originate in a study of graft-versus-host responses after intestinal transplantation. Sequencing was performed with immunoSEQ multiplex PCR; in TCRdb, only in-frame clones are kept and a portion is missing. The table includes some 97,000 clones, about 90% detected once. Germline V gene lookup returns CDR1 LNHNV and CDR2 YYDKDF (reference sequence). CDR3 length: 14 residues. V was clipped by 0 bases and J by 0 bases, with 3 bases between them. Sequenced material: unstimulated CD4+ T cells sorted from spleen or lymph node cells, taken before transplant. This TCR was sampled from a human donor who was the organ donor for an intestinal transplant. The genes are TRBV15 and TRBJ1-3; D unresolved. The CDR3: CATSRDPSGNTIYF. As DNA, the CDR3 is TGTGCCACCAGCAGAGACCCCTCTGGAAACACCATATATTTT.